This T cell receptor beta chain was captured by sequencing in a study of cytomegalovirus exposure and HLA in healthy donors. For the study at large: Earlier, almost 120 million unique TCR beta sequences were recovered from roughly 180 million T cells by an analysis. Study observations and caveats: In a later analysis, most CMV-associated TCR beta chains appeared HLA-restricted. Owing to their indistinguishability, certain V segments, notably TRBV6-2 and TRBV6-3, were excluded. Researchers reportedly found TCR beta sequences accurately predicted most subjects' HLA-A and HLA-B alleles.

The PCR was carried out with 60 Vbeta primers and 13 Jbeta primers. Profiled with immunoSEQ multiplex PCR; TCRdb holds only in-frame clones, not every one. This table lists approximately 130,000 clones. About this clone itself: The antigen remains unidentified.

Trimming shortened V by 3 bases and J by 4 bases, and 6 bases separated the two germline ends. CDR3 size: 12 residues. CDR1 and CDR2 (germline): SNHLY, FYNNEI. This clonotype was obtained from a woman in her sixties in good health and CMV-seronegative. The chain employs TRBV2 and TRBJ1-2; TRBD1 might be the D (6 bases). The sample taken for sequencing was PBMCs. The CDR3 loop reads CASSDRGYGYTF. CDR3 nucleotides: TGTGCCAGCAGTGACAGGGGCTATGGCTACACCTTC.